This T cell receptor beta chain was recorded in a study of blood T cell repertoires in COVID-19. The germline V gene encodes CDR1 SGHTS and CDR2 YDEGEE. The CDR3 sequence is 19 residues long. Trimming took 0 bases from V and 0 from J, leaving 21 bases between them. Clones were read by immunoSEQ multiplex PCR, and TCRdb kept only the in-frame ones, dropping some. The sample shows about 300,000 clones, around 85% of them seen only once. V and J are TRBV5-8 and TRBJ1-1, with D possibly TRBD1 on 6 matching bases. The sample was peripheral blood. The receptor was isolated from a human donor with COVID-19, enrolled during active disease. The donor label of this sample is uncertain. The CDR3 here is CASSLVTGTSPVMNTEAFF. Written as DNA, the CDR3 is TGTGCCAGCAGCTTGGTAACAGGGACCTCACCTGTGATGAACACTGAAGCTTTCTTT.